This TCR beta chain was profiled in a study of CD8+ T cells in alopecia areata. As to this clone: The antigen remains undetermined.

Indicated treatment: oral pan-JAK inhibitor, 5-10 mg twice daily. Patients with alopecia areata provided lesional scalp punch biopsies as well as peripheral blood. PBMCs served as the source from which CD4+ and CD8+ T cells were sorted. Extracted RNA was reverse transcribed into cDNA, the sequencing template. The data were produced by immunoSEQ multiplex PCR, yet TCRdb's version contains in-frame clones alone and is incomplete. The table has roughly 100,000 clones, roughly 56% seen once. Regarding the study as a whole: Administration of tofacitinib significantly diminished scalp clonality and expanded CD8+ clones within the top 100. Relative to normal scalp, lesional scalp, especially alopecia totalis/universalis, showed higher clonality.

Per the germline V gene, CDR1 is MNHEY and CDR2 is SVGAGI. The CDR3 consists of 14 residues. Between the trimmed V and J ends, which lost 3 bases and 1 base, there was a span of 9 bases. The chain employs TRBV6-5 and TRBJ1-1, with D maybe TRBD1 (6 bases). This TCR came from a human donor with alopecia areata. The source was CD8+ T cells sorted from blood, collected at week 56, from a patient treated with tofacitinib. The CDR3: CASSYYRENTEAFF. The CDR3 coding sequence is TGTGCCAGCAGTTATTACAGGGAGAACACTGAAGCTTTCTTT.